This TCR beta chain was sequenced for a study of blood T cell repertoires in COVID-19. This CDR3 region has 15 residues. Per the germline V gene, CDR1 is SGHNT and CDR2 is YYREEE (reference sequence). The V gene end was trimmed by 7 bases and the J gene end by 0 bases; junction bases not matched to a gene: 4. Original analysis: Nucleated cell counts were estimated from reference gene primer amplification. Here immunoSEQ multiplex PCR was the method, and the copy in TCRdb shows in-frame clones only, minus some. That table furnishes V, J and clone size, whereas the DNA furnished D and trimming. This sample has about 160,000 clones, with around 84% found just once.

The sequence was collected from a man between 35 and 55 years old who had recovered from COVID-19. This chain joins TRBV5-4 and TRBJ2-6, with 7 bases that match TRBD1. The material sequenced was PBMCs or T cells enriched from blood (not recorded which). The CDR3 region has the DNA TGTGCCAGCTCGGACAGGACCTCTGGGGCCAACGTCCTGACTTTC. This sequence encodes CASSDRTSGANVLTF.